The rows below give T cell receptor beta chains drawn from one sample of a study of cytomegalovirus exposure and HLA in healthy donors. Measured with immunoSEQ multiplex PCR; TCRdb has only the in-frame clones, and not every one. The profile shows 160,000 or so clones, roughly 85% of them singletons. The sequenced material came from PBMCs. These TCRs come from a young man in good health and CMV-seropositive. The CDR3 runs from the conserved cysteine through the conserved F or W. A D gene is named only where the DNA matches it firmly. A row's size may be missing; if present it is once, few, many or a size class.

size | J | D | V | DNA | CDR3
NA | TRBJ2-2 | TRBD1 | TRBV28 | TGTGCCAGCAGTTTAGGGACAGGGGATAACACCGGGGAGCTGTTTTTT | CASSLGTGDNTGELFF
NA | TRBJ2-2 | NA | TRBV18 | TGTGCCAGCTCACGACAAGGCCTGCCGGCCGGGGAGCTGTTTTTT | CASSRQGLPAGELFF
NA | TRBJ2-7 | TRBD2 | TRBV10-1 | TGCGCCAACCGTGCGGGGGGGACTAGTTACTACGAGCAGTACTTC | CANRAGGTSYYEQYF
NA | TRBJ1-1 | NA | TRBV6-5 | TGTGCCAGCGGAAGCAGGGAAGCTTTCTTT | CASGSREAFF
NA | TRBJ1-2 | TRBD1 | TRBV9 | TGTGCCAGCAGCGTGAGCTGGCCCGGGACAGGGTCTGGCTACACCTTC | CASSVSWPGTGSGYTF
NA | TRBJ2-3 | TRBD2 | TRBV5-4 | TGTGCCAGCAGCAGGGGGGGCGGGACTAGCGGGAGGAGCACAGATACGCAGTATTTT | CASSRGGGTSGRSTDTQYF
few | TRBJ1-2 | NA | TRBV27 | TGTGCCAGCAGTCCCCAGGACAGCGGAATCAATCCACTTTACTATGGCTACACCTTC | CASSPQDSGINPLYYGYTF
NA | TRBJ2-3 | NA | TRBV10-1 | TGCGCCAGCCACCGTCGTCCTAGGGGGTTGGGCACAGATACGCAGTATTTT | CASHRRPRGLGTDTQYF
NA | TRBJ1-1 | TRBD1 | TRBV6-1 | TGTGCCAGCACCAGACAGGGGGCAGGTGAAGCTTTCTTT | CASTRQGAGEAFF
NA | TRBJ1-1 | TRBD1 | TRBV4-3 | TGCGCCAGCAGCCAAAACAGGGGGCGCGCGATTTTGAACACTGAAGCTTTCTTT | CASSQNRGRAILNTEAFF